This is a list of T cell receptor beta chains from one sample in a study of shared clonotypes between healthy human individuals. This table comes from immunoSEQ multiplex PCR, and its TCRdb copy is limited to in-frame clones, with some not included. This sample has 1,100,000 or so clones, with about 84% found just once. The material sequenced was memory CD4+ T cells from PBMCs. Receptors were obtained from a man between 18 and 35 years old in good health. Some clones in this sample may be carry-over from other donors' samples. The CDR3 runs from the conserved cysteine through the conserved F or W. D genes are given only for firm matches. Size is stated for part of the rows, as once, few or many counts, or as a class when the clone is expanded.

j_call,clone_size,v_call,cdr3_length,d_call,cdr3_aa,cdr3_nt
TRBJ2-5,once,TRBV30,12,NA,CAWREWQETQYF,TGTGCCTGGAGGGAGTGGCAAGAGACCCAGTACTTC
TRBJ2-7,once,TRBV6-1,13,TRBD2,CASKEREQGEQYF,TGTGCCAGCAAGGAGCGGGAGCAAGGCGAGCAGTACTTC
TRBJ1-1,NA,TRBV5-4,16,NA,CASSLIPRTGGAEAFF,TGTGCCAGCAGCTTGATCCCCCGGACGGGGGGGGCTGAAGCTTTCTTT
TRBJ2-7,few,TRBV11-2,13,NA,CASSFDSLYEQYF,TGTGCCAGCAGCTTCGACAGCCTCTACGAGCAGTACTTC
TRBJ2-1,once,TRBV7-2,15,NA,CASSQAYGSYNEQFF,TGTGCCAGCAGCCAAGCATACGGATCTTACAATGAGCAGTTCTTC
TRBJ1-3,NA,TRBV5-6,13,TRBD1,CASSQTGGNTIYF,TGTGCCAGCAGCCAGACAGGGGGAAACACCATATATTTT
TRBJ2-2,NA,TRBV27,15,NA,CASSPRVGSSGELFF,TGTGCCAGCAGTCCTAGAGTGGGCTCGTCCGGGGAGCTGTTTTTT
TRBJ2-4,NA,TRBV7-2,11,NA,CASTLGNIQYF,TGTGCCAGCACCTTAGGAAACATTCAGTACTTC
TRBJ1-5,few,TRBV5-1,15,NA,CASSLEGGHNQPQHF,TGCGCCAGCAGCTTGGAGGGGGGACACAATCAGCCCCAGCATTTT
TRBJ1-1,NA,TRBV18,15,NA,CASSSLWGWNTEAFF,TGTGCCAGCTCATCATTGTGGGGCTGGAACACTGAAGCTTTCTTT
TRBJ2-3,once,TRBV5-1,14,NA,CASRLTASTDTQYF,TGCGCCAGCAGGTTAACAGCTAGCACAGATACGCAGTATTTT
TRBJ2-7,once,TRBV7-9,16,TRBD2,CASGPRPGLAVYEQYF,TGTGCCAGCGGACCACGCCCGGGACTAGCGGTTTACGAGCAGTACTTC
TRBJ1-3,NA,TRBV2,15,TRBD1,CASREQGNSGNTIYF,TGTGCCAGCAGGGAACAGGGGAACAGTGGAAACACCATATATTTT
TRBJ2-1,few,TRBV10-1,15,NA,CASSERRQLRNEQFF,TGCGCCAGCAGTGAAAGGAGACAACTTCGGAATGAGCAGTTCTTC